This paragraph reports one T cell receptor (beta chain). The antigen is undetermined. TCRdb reprocessed the reads with MiXCR, giving one entry per CDR3 protein. The sample lists around 740,000 distinct CDR3 sequences; roughly 36% were seen once. CDR3 length equals 16 residues. Trimming pared 5 bases from V and 3 bases from J, leaving 17 bases between. The germline gives CDR1 MDHEN, CDR2 SYDVKM. The data are from a study of T cell repertoires in cytomegalovirus infection. Study-level background: Public TCR beta signatures marked donors with CMV infection and the matching HLA.

Study outcomes and limitations: HLA-C-restricted CMV clonotypes gave the most frequent clonotype in two of eight donors. CMV carriers having the relevant HLA were flagged by cumulative public TCR beta family frequency.

This receptor was taken from a human donor in good health (CMV status not recorded). Some clones in this sample may be carry-over from other donors' samples. Sequencing used PBMCs. The chain is built from TRBV28 and TRBJ1-5; D remains ambiguous. This chain's CDR3 is CASSRLLGSFNQPQHF. The CDR3 nucleotides read TGTGCCAGCAGTCGTCTTCTTGGGAGTTTCAATCAGCCCCAGCATTTT.